Listed below are T cell receptor beta chains from one sample, sequenced in a study of T cells in Graves' hyperthyroidism and ophthalmopathy. TCRdb processed the multiplex PCR reads anew with MiXCR; each CDR3 protein has one entry. The table has around 600,000 distinct CDR3 sequences, 14% seen once; the top ten hold 7% to 9%. Source material: blood. These receptors originate from a young woman with Graves' ophthalmopathy. Both conserved end residues are part of each CDR3. A D gene is named only where the DNA matches it firmly. Some rows have no size entry. The others give once, few or many, or a class for an expanded clone.

V gene,clone size,J gene,D gene,CDR3 protein,CDR3 DNA
TRBV27,many,TRBJ1-2,-,CASSLIGRDDYGYTF,TGTGCCAGCAGTTTAATTGGGCGGGACGACTATGGCTACACCTTC
TRBV28,many,TRBJ2-7,TRBD1,CASTSPGQGSYEQYF,TGTGCCAGCACCTCTCCGGGACAGGGGTCCTACGAGCAGTACTTC
TRBV30,many,TRBJ1-1,-,CAWSVVGVEAFF,TGTGCCTGGAGTGTAGTGGGAGTTGAAGCTTTCTTT
TRBV19,many,TRBJ1-5,TRBD1,CASSIAGGASQHF,TGTGCCAGTAGTATCGCAGGGGGCGCGTCCCAGCATTTT
TRBV9,few,TRBJ1-5,-,CASSVDDSSNQPQHF,TGTGCCAGCAGCGTAGACGACAGTAGCAATCAGCCCCAGCATTTT
TRBV20-1,many,TRBJ1-5,TRBD1,CSASRGGQPQHF,TGCAGTGCTAGCAGGGGGGGTCAGCCCCAGCATTTT
TRBV5-5,few,TRBJ2-7,TRBD1,CASSTGVDSPYEQYF,TGTGCCAGCAGCACAGGGGTGGACAGTCCCTACGAGCAGTACTTC
TRBV6-1,many,TRBJ2-1,-,CASSPIYGEQFF,TGTGCCAGCAGTCCGATCTATGGAGAGCAGTTCTTC
TRBV27,many,TRBJ2-2,-,CASSLLDRWKIGELFF,TGTGCCAGCAGTTTGCTTGACCGATGGAAGATCGGGGAGCTGTTTTTT
TRBV7-8,many,TRBJ2-2,TRBD1,CASSRLGSGGGNTGELFF,TGTGCCAGCAGCCGACTAGGGTCAGGGGGCGGGAACACCGGGGAGCTGTTTTTT
TRBV4-1,-,TRBJ1-1,-,CASSYPGAGTEAFF,TGCGCCAGCAGCTACCCAGGAGCGGGGACTGAAGCTTTCTTT
TRBV6-1,many,TRBJ2-1,TRBD2,CASSFAGLAGASNEQFF,TGTGCCAGCAGTTTCGCGGGACTAGCGGGAGCGTCTAATGAGCAGTTCTTC